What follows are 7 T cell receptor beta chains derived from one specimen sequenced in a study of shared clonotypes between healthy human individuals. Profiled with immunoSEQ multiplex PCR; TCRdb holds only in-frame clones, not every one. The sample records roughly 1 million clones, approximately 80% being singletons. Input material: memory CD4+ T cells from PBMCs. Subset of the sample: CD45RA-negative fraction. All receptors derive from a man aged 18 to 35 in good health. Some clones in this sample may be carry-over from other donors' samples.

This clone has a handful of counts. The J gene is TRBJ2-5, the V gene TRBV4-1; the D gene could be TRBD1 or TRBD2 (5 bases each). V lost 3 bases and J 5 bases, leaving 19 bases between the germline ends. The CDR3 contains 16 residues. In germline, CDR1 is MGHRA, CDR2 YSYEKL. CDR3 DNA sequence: TGCGCCAGCAGCCAGACCGGGGCAGGTACATGGGAGACCCAGTACTTC. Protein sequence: CASSQTGAGTWETQYF.

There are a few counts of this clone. The CDR3 nucleotides are TGCGCCAGCAGCCCACGGACTAGCCACCCCTACGAGCAGTACTTC. Its translation is CASSPRTSHPYEQYF. The rearrangement uses TRBV5-1 and TRBJ2-7, with 8 bases fitting TRBD2. Germline V lookup: CDR1 SGHRS, CDR2 YFSETQ. V was clipped by 4 bases and J by 2 bases; unmatched bases: 8. The CDR3 is made up of 15 amino acids.

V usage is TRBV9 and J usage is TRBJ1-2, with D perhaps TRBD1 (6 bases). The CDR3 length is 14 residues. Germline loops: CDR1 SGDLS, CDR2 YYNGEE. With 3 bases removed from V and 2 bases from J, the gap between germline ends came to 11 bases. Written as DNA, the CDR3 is TGTGCCAGCAGCGCAACCGGACAGAACTATGGCTACACCTTC. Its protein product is CASSATGQNYGYTF.

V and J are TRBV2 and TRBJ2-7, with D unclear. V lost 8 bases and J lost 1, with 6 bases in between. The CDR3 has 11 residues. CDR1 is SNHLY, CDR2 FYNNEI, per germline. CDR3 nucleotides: TGTGCCAGCGGCATATCCTACGAGCAGTACTTC. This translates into CASGISYEQYF. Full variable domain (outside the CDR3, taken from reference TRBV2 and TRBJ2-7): EPEVTQTPSHQVTQMGQEVILRCVPISNHLYFYWYRQILGQKVEFLVSFYNNEISEKSEIFDDQFSVERPDGSNFTLKIRSTKLEDSAMYFCASGISYEQYFGPGTRLTVT.

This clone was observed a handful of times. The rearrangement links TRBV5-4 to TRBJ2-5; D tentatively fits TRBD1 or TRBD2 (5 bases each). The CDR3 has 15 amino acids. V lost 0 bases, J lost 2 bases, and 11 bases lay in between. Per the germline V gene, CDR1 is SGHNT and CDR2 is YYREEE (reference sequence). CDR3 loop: CASSLGGSGQETQYF. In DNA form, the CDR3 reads TGTGCCAGCAGCTTGGGGGGGTCGGGGCAAGAGACCCAGTACTTC.

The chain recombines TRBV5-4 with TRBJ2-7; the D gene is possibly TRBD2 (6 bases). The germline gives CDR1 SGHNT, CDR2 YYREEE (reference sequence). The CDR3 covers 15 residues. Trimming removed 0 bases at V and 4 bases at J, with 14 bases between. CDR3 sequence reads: CASSLGGSGTYEQYF. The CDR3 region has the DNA TGTGCCAGCAGCTTGGGAGGTAGCGGAACGTACGAGCAGTACTTC.

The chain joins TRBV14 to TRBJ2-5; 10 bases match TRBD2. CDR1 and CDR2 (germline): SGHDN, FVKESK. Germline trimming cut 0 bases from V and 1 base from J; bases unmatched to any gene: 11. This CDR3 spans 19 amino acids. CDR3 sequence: CASSQDGGVSGRLQETQYF. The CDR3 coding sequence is TGTGCCAGCAGCCAAGATGGTGGAGTTAGCGGGAGGCTCCAAGAGACCCAGTACTTC.